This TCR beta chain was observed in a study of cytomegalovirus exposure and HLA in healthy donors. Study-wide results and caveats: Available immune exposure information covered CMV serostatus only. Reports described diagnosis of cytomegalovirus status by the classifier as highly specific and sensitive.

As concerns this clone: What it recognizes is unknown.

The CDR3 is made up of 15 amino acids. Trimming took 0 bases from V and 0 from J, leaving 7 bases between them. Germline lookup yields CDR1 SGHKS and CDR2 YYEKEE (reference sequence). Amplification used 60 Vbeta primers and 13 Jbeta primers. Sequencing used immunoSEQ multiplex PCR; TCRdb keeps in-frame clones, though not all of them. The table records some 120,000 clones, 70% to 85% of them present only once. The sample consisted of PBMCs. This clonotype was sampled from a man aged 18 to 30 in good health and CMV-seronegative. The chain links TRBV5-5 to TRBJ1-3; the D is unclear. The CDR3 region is CASSLVGISGNTIYF. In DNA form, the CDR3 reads TGTGCCAGCAGCTTGGTCGGGATCTCTGGAAACACCATATATTTT.